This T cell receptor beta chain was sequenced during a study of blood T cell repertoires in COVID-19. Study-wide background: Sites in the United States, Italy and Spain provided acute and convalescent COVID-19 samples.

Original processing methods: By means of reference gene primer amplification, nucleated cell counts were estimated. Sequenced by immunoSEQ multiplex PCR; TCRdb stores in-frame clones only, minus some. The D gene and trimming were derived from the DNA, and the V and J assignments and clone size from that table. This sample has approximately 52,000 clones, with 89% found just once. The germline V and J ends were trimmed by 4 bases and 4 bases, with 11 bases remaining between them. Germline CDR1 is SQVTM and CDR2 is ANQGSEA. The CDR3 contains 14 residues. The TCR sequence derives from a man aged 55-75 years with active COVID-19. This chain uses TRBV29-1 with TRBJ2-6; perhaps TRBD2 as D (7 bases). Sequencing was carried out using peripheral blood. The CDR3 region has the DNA TGCAGCGTTGGAGGGGGGGGCGGGGCCAACGTCCTGACTTTC. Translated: CSVGGGGGANVLTF.